Listed below are T cell receptor beta chains from one sample, sequenced in a study of blood T cell repertoires in COVID-19. Sequenced by immunoSEQ multiplex PCR; TCRdb stores in-frame clones only, minus some. The sample gives approximately 250,000 clones, about 87% of which show up once; around 2.5% is in the top ten. Sequenced material: PBMCs or T cells enriched from blood (not recorded which). The source of these receptors is a woman aged 40 to 50 with acute COVID-19. CDR3s include the opening cysteine and the closing phenylalanine or tryptophan. A D gene is named only where the DNA matches it firmly. Rows give clone size only sometimes, using once, few, many, or a class for an expanded clone.

clone size | J gene | V gene | D gene | CDR3 protein | CDR3 DNA
. | TRBJ1-5 | TRBV19 | . | CASSIPQGRAAQPQHF | TGTGCCAGTAGTATACCACAGGGTAGGGCGGCTCAGCCCCAGCATTTT
. | TRBJ2-5 | TRBV7-9 | . | CASSFAGGETQYF | TGTGCCAGCAGCTTTGCCGGAGGAGAGACCCAGTACTTC
. | TRBJ1-2 | TRBV5-4 | TRBD1 | CASRFPGTGGYTF | TGTGCCAGCAGGTTCCCCGGGACAGGTGGCTACACCTTC
. | TRBJ2-3 | TRBV7-2 | . | CASEGGRTDTQYF | TGTGCCAGCGAGGGGGGGCGCACAGATACGCAGTATTTT
. | TRBJ1-6 | TRBV21-1 | . | CASSNQGPLAKSSYNSPLHF | TGTGCCAGCAGCAATCAGGGGCCGCTCGCAAAAAGCTCCTATAATTCACCCCTCCACTTT
. | TRBJ2-3 | TRBV5-1 | TRBD2 | CASRVRSGSGTDTQYF | TGCGCCAGCAGGGTCCGGAGCGGGAGTGGAACAGATACGCAGTATTTT
. | TRBJ1-1 | TRBV19 | . | CASVTKGVTEAFF | TGTGCCAGTGTAACCAAGGGGGTCACTGAAGCTTTCTTT
once | TRBJ1-1 | TRBV10-3 | . | CAINDRMNTEAFF | TGTGCCATCAACGACAGGATGAACACTGAAGCTTTCTTT
. | TRBJ2-1 | TRBV7-9 | . | CASSSVDEQFF | TGTGCCAGCAGCTCAGTCGATGAGCAGTTCTTC
. | TRBJ1-1 | TRBV27 | . | CASSLISNTEAFF | TGTGCCAGCAGTTTAATAAGCAACACTGAAGCTTTCTTT
. | TRBJ1-2 | TRBV9 | TRBD1 | CASSEPTEGAAGYTF | TGTGCCAGCAGCGAGCCAACGGAGGGGGCGGCTGGCTACACCTTC
. | TRBJ1-1 | TRBV11-2 | TRBD1 | CASVTRQGSTEAFF | TGTGCCAGCGTAACCAGACAGGGGAGCACTGAAGCTTTCTTT
. | TRBJ2-1 | TRBV3-1/TRBV3-2 | . | CASSQDLRLGGEQFF | TGTGCCAGCAGCCAAGATCTCAGGCTCGGGGGTGAGCAGTTCTTC
. | TRBJ1-6 | TRBV11-2 | . | CASSLSWSSPLHF | TGTGCCAGCAGCTTAAGCTGGAGTTCACCCCTCCACTTT
. | TRBJ2-7 | TRBV5-1 | TRBD2 | CASSLVGGAAAEQYF | TGCGCCAGCAGCTTGGTGGGAGGGGCCGCGGCCGAGCAGTACTTC
. | TRBJ2-2 | TRBV5-1 | TRBD1 | CASSRDRGQNTGELFF | TGCGCCAGCAGCCGGGACAGGGGGCAGAACACCGGGGAGCTGTTTTTT
once | TRBJ1-1 | TRBV13 | . | CASSHSSGDLVGAYATEAFF | TGTGCCAGCAGCCACTCCTCGGGGGATTTAGTTGGTGCTTATGCCACTGAAGCTTTCTTT
. | TRBJ2-7 | TRBV3-1/TRBV3-2 | . | CASSQAPTYTLYEQYF | TGTGCCAGCAGCCAAGCCCCGACTTACACGCTCTACGAGCAGTACTTC
. | TRBJ2-7 | TRBV2 | . | CASRRRREDEQYF | TGTGCCAGCAGGCGGAGGAGGGAGGACGAGCAGTACTTC
. | TRBJ2-1 | TRBV5-1 | . | CASRPGSGNEQFF | TGCGCCAGCAGACCAGGGTCCGGCAATGAGCAGTTCTTC
. | TRBJ2-2 | TRBV7-2 | TRBD1 | CASSYTGTAGARAGELFF | TGTGCCAGCAGCTATACCGGGACAGCAGGGGCGAGGGCCGGGGAGCTGTTTTTT
. | TRBJ1-1 | TRBV7-9 | TRBD1 | CASSEGQTNTEAFF | TGTGCCAGCAGCGAGGGACAGACCAACACTGAAGCTTTCTTT
. | TRBJ1-5 | TRBV24-1 | TRBD1 | CATSGTGGGNQPQHF | TGTGCCACCAGTGGTACAGGGGGAGGCAATCAGCCCCAGCATTTT
. | TRBJ2-1 | TRBV10-3 | TRBD2 | CAIRTAGGPDNEQFF | TGTGCCATCAGGACGGCGGGGGGGCCCGACAATGAGCAGTTCTTC
. | TRBJ1-2 | TRBV2 | TRBD1 | CASSTGDYGYTF | TGTGCCAGCAGTACAGGGGACTATGGCTACACCTTC
. | TRBJ1-2 | TRBV7-2 | . | CASSLARGYTF | TGTGCCAGCAGCTTAGCCCGGGGCTACACCTTC
. | TRBJ2-3 | TRBV10-1 | TRBD2 | CASSRGLAGTDTQYF | TGCGCCAGCAGTAGGGGACTAGCGGGCACAGATACGCAGTATTTT
. | TRBJ1-2 | TRBV28 | . | CASRDTVNRVGGYGYTF | TGTGCCAGCAGAGATACAGTCAATCGGGTGGGGGGCTATGGCTACACCTTC
. | TRBJ2-2 | TRBV9 | TRBD2 | CASSVAPTSGRALGELFF | TGTGCCAGCAGCGTAGCCCCGACTAGCGGGAGGGCCCTCGGGGAGCTGTTTTTT
. | TRBJ1-3 | TRBV3-1/TRBV3-2 | . | CASSRKIGYSGSGNTIYF | TGTGCCAGCAGCCGGAAAATCGGGTATTCGGGGTCTGGAAACACCATATATTTT
. | TRBJ1-1 | TRBV10-3 | . | CAISDVLGARKNTEAFF | TGTGCCATCAGTGATGTGTTGGGGGCGCGTAAGAACACTGAAGCTTTCTTT
few | TRBJ2-1 | TRBV10-2 | TRBD1 | CASSESRHTGGVEQFF | TGCGCCAGCAGTGAGTCAAGGCATACAGGGGGCGTTGAGCAGTTCTTC
. | TRBJ1-1 | TRBV12-5 | TRBD1 | CASGTGAGNTEAFF | TGTGCTAGTGGTACAGGGGCCGGGAACACTGAAGCTTTCTTT
once | TRBJ2-7 | TRBV7-9 | . | CASSPRDAYEQYF | TGTGCCAGCAGCCCCCGGGATGCCTACGAGCAGTACTTC
once | TRBJ2-1 | TRBV19 | TRBD1 | CASPGQGDNEQFF | TGTGCCAGCCCGGGACAGGGGGACAATGAGCAGTTCTTC
. | TRBJ2-2 | TRBV5-4 | TRBD2 | CASSRPGTSATGELFF | TGTGCCAGCAGCCGCCCCGGGACTAGCGCTACCGGGGAGCTGTTTTTT
. | TRBJ1-5 | TRBV30 | . | CAWSGGSSNQPQHF | TGTGCCTGGAGCGGGGGTTCTAGCAATCAGCCCCAGCATTTT
. | TRBJ2-3 | TRBV7-2 | . | CASSTLGVGADTQYF | TGTGCCAGCAGCACCCTCGGGGTTGGGGCAGATACGCAGTATTTT
. | TRBJ1-2 | TRBV11-2 | . | CASSTPRGVGNYGYTF | TGTGCCAGCTCAACACCCCGTGGCGTCGGGAACTATGGCTACACCTTC
. | TRBJ1-5 | TRBV19 | TRBD1 | CASSPRTGGWNQPQHF | TGTGCCAGTAGTCCGCGGACAGGGGGCTGGAATCAGCCCCAGCATTTT
. | TRBJ2-7 | TRBV27 | TRBD1 | CASSLFSQGIYEQYF | TGTGCCAGCAGTTTATTCTCACAGGGGATCTACGAGCAGTACTTC